These 15 T cell receptor beta chains originate from one sample sequenced in a study of CD8 T cells in Susac syndrome. Reverse transcription used about 0.45 to 1 ug RNA and random hexamers. TCRdb re-called the immunoSEQ multiplex PCR reads with MiXCR, one entry per CDR3 protein. Altogether some 120,000 distinct CDR3 sequences are present, nearly 95% being singletons, with the ten largest covering approximately 0.12%. The specimen sequenced was CD4+ T cells from PBMCs. The receptor source for this set is a human donor in good health.

This sequence joins TRBV6-1 and TRBJ2-7; D gene uncertain. The CDR3 runs to 14 residues. Between the trimmed V and J ends, which lost 5 bases and 2 bases, there was a span of 13 bases. Germline CDR1 and CDR2: MNHNS and SASEGT. The CDR3 nucleotides are TGTGCCAGCAGTCCAGACGCGGTAACCTACGAGCAGTACTTC. It codes for CASSPDAVTYEQYF.

The chain links TRBV7-9 to TRBJ2-7, with D maybe TRBD1 (5 bases). V shed 5 bases and J shed 3 bases, with 23 bases lying between them. The CDR3 has 17 amino acids. CDR1 SEHNR and CDR2 FQNEAQ come from the germline V gene (reference sequence). CDR3 protein: CASSVDSPLGVYYEQYF. The DNA of the CDR3 is TGTGCCAGCAGCGTTGACAGTCCTCTGGGCGTGTACTACGAGCAGTACTTC.

The rearrangement links TRBV5-6 to TRBJ2-7; D gene uncertain. Germline CDR1 is SGHDT and CDR2 is YYEEEE. CDR3 length: 11 residues. Trimming pared 3 bases from V and 7 bases from J, leaving 8 bases between. CDR3 DNA sequence: TGTGCCAGCAGCTACTTACGAGAGCAGTACTTC. It yields the protein CASSYLREQYF. Supplemented by reference TRBV5-6 and TRBJ2-7, the full variable domain reads DAGVTQSPTHLIKTRGQQVTLRCSPKSGHDTVSWYQQALGQGPQFIFQYYEEEERQRGNFPDRFSGHQFPNYSSELNVNALLLGDSALYLCASSYLREQYFGPGTRLTVT.

The chain employs TRBV30 and TRBJ2-7; D ambiguous. This CDR3 is 12 amino acids long. Germline values: CDR1 GTSNPN, CDR2 SVGIG (reference sequence). V gave up 1 base and J gave up 2 bases, with 6 bases separating them. The CDR3 nucleotides read TGTGCCTGGAGTGGGATAACCTACGAGCAGTACTTC. Protein sequence: CAWSGITYEQYF.

The gene calls are TRBV5-4 and TRBJ2-7, with 9 bases aligning to TRBD2. Trimming at V came to 3 bases and at J to 4 bases, leaving 2 bases not matched to a gene. This CDR3 is 13 amino acids long. In germline, CDR1 is SGHNT, CDR2 YYREEE (reference sequence). CDR3 region: CASSSSGRYEQYF. CDR3 bases: TGTGCCAGCAGCTCAAGCGGGAGGTACGAGCAGTACTTC. Based on the CDR3 plus reference TRBV5-4 and TRBJ2-7, the full variable domain is ETGVTQSPTHLIKTRGQQVTLRCSSQSGHNTVSWYQQALGQGPQFIFQYYREEENGRGNFPPRFSGLQFPNYSSELNVNALELDDSALYLCASSSSGRYEQYFGPGTRLTVT.

The V and J genes are TRBV7-9 and TRBJ2-5; maybe TRBD2 (6 bases). Trimming removed 4 bases from V and 5 bases from J, with 14 bases in between. Germline values: CDR1 SEHNR, CDR2 FQNEAQ (reference sequence). The CDR3 is 14 amino acids. CDR3 bases: TGTGCCAGCAGCTCCGGGGGTGCGGGGGAGACCCAGTACTTC. Residues: CASSSGGAGETQYF.

The J gene is TRBJ1-1, the V gene TRBV30; D is ambiguous. Per germline, CDR1 GTSNPN and CDR2 SVGIG (reference sequence). This CDR3 region has 12 residues. Between the trimmed V and J ends, which lost 0 bases and 4 bases, there was a span of 6 bases. CDR3 residues: CAWSVRPTEAFF. The DNA for the CDR3 is TGTGCCTGGAGTGTACGACCCACTGAAGCTTTCTTT. Combining the CDR3 with reference TRBV30 and TRBJ1-1 gives the whole variable domain SQTIHQWPATLVQPVGSPLSLECTVEGTSNPNLYWYRQAAGRGLQLLFYSVGIGQISSEVPQNLSASRPQDRQFILSSKKLLLSDSGFYLCAWSVRPTEAFFGQGTRLTVV.

This clonotype appeared once. This chain links TRBV6-5 with TRBJ2-5; 9 bases map to TRBD1. The CDR3 contains 18 residues. Germline loops: CDR1 MNHEY, CDR2 SVGAGI. V trimming: 3 bases; J trimming: 4 bases; junction bases outside the gene matches: 15. The CDR3 region has the DNA TGTGCCAGCAGTTATTCCGGGACAGGGAGGAGGTGGCGAGAGACCCAGTACTTC. Encoded protein: CASSYSGTGRRWRETQYF.

The genes are TRBV7-9 and TRBJ1-1, with D perhaps TRBD1 (5 bases). Trimming took 4 bases from V and 11 from J, leaving 11 bases between them. The CDR3 loop spans 11 amino acids. Germline CDR1 reads SEHNR; CDR2 reads FQNEAQ (reference sequence). CDR3 DNA sequence: TGTGCCAGCAGCTGGGGGGGGGAGGCTTTCTTT. Translation gives CASSWGGEAFF.

The CDR3 DNA reads as TGTGCCGCCCAGACAGGGAGTAGGGGCTACACCTTC. This gives the protein CAAQTGSRGYTF. The genes are TRBV28 and TRBJ1-2, with 7 bases that match TRBD1. The V gene's germline CDR1 is MDHEN and CDR2 SYDVKM. The CDR3 is 12 amino acids. V was clipped by 11 bases and J by 8 bases; unmatched bases: 11.

This sequence joins TRBV24-1 and TRBJ2-1; D might be TRBD2 (5 bases). V was shortened by 4 bases and J by 7 bases, with 16 bases between the two germline ends. CDR1 is KGHDR, CDR2 SFDVKD, per germline. CDR3 length equals 15 residues. The DNA of the CDR3 is TGTGCCACCAGTGAACGGGAAGCTAGGAGAAATGAGCAGTTCTTC. Translation gives CATSEREARRNEQFF.

The chain combines TRBV7-9 with TRBJ2-5, with 11 bases aligning to TRBD2. Germline CDR1 reads SEHNR; CDR2 reads FQNEAQ (reference sequence). CDR3 length: 17 amino acids. J lost 3 bases, V lost 5 bases, and 11 bases had no gene match. The CDR3 reads CASSPGGSGRAEETQYF. CDR3 coding DNA: TGTGCCAGCAGCCCCGGTGGTAGCGGGAGGGCCGAAGAGACCCAGTACTTC. The full variable domain, completed using reference TRBV7-9 and TRBJ2-5, is DTGVSQNPRHKITKRGQNVTFRCDPISEHNRLYWYRQTLGQGPEFLTYFQNEAQLEKSRLLSDRFSAERPKGSFSTLEIQRTEQGDSAMYLCASSPGGSGRAEETQYFGPGTRLLVL.

For the CDR3, the DNA is TGCAGTGCGGGACTAGCGGGAAGCTCCTACAATGAGCAGTTCTTC. Residues: CSAGLAGSSYNEQFF. The chain has TRBV20-1 and TRBJ2-1; 13 bases line up with TRBD2. J gave up 0 bases and V 6 bases, and 2 bases lay outside the gene matches. This CDR3 comprises 15 residues. Germline loops: CDR1 DFQATT, CDR2 SNEGSKA (reference sequence).

The genes are TRBV30 and TRBJ2-1; 10 positions match TRBD2. Trimming took 1 base from V and 4 from J; bases not matched to a gene: 10. This CDR3 comprises 17 residues. CDR1 GTSNPN and CDR2 SVGIG come from the germline V gene (reference sequence). CDR3: CAWSGSRTSGSYNEQFF. The DNA of the CDR3 is TGTGCCTGGAGTGGCTCTAGGACTAGCGGCTCGTACAATGAGCAGTTCTTC.

The chain uses TRBV11-3 and TRBJ2-7, with D possibly called TRBD1 or TRBD2 (6 bases each). Germline CDR1 SGHNT, CDR2 YENEEA. The CDR3 contains 15 residues. V lost 6 bases and J lost 4, with 19 bases in between. The DNA for the CDR3 is TGTGCCAGCAGTTCGGGCCACGGGGGCGGGTACGAGCAGTACTTC. It is translated as CASSSGHGGGYEQYF.